The rows below give T cell receptor beta chains drawn from one sample of a study of shared clonotypes between healthy human individuals. Clones were read by immunoSEQ multiplex PCR, and TCRdb kept only the in-frame ones, dropping some. The profile shows roughly 400,000 clones, 96% of them singletons. Material for sequencing was memory CD8+ T cells sorted from blood. These receptors were obtained from a man under 40 in good health. Both conserved end residues are part of each CDR3. Each record gives: J gene, V gene, clone size, D gene, CDR3 DNA, CDR3 protein. D genes are given only for firm matches. Clone size is not always given. Where it is, it says once, few, many or a class for expanded clones.

j_call: TRBJ2-6; v_call: TRBV9; clone_size: .; d_call: TRBD2; cdr3_nt: TGTGCCAGCAGCCTTACTAGCGGGAGGGCTGGGGCCAACGTCCTGACTTTC; cdr3_aa: CASSLTSGRAGANVLTF
j_call: TRBJ2-7; v_call: TRBV5-6; clone_size: .; d_call: TRBD2; cdr3_nt: TGTGCCAGCAGCCCAAGGGGCGGGAGACCTCTCTCTTACGAGCAGTACTTC; cdr3_aa: CASSPRGGRPLSYEQYF
j_call: TRBJ2-3; v_call: TRBV7-6; clone_size: .; d_call: .; cdr3_nt: TGTGCCAGCAGCTCAAGGGGGGGCACAGATACGCAGTATTTT; cdr3_aa: CASSSRGGTDTQYF
j_call: TRBJ2-1; v_call: TRBV30; clone_size: .; d_call: TRBD2; cdr3_nt: TGTGCCTGGACCTGGACTAGCGCTTCCTACAATGAGCAGTTCTTC; cdr3_aa: CAWTWTSASYNEQFF
j_call: TRBJ2-3; v_call: TRBV11-1; clone_size: once; d_call: .; cdr3_nt: TGTGCCAGCAGCTTAGGGCTCTACCAGTATTTT; cdr3_aa: CASSLGLYQYF
j_call: TRBJ2-3; v_call: TRBV9; clone_size: .; d_call: .; cdr3_nt: TGTGCCAGCAGCCCCGGGACCAGGCAACATACGCAGTATTTT; cdr3_aa: CASSPGTRQHTQYF
j_call: TRBJ2-7; v_call: TRBV28; clone_size: .; d_call: TRBD2; cdr3_nt: TGTGCCAGCAGTAGGACTAGCGGGGCCTACGAGCAGTACTTC; cdr3_aa: CASSRTSGAYEQYF
j_call: TRBJ2-7; v_call: TRBV18; clone_size: .; d_call: TRBD2; cdr3_nt: TGTGCCAGCTCACAGACTAGCGGGAGTTCCAACGAGCAGTACTTC; cdr3_aa: CASSQTSGSSNEQYF
j_call: TRBJ2-7; v_call: TRBV27; clone_size: .; d_call: .; cdr3_nt: TGTGCCAGCAGTTTATCGGAGGGGCGGGAGCAGTACTTC; cdr3_aa: CASSLSEGREQYF
j_call: TRBJ2-4; v_call: TRBV5-5; clone_size: .; d_call: TRBD1; cdr3_nt: TGTGCCAGCAGCTTGGGGCAGGGGGCGGCCAAAAACATTCAGTACTTC; cdr3_aa: CASSLGQGAAKNIQYF
j_call: TRBJ2-7; v_call: TRBV5-5; clone_size: .; d_call: .; cdr3_nt: TGTGCCACCACGAAGGACAGTTTGTCCTACGAGCAGTACTTC; cdr3_aa: CATTKDSLSYEQYF
j_call: TRBJ2-5; v_call: TRBV2; clone_size: .; d_call: TRBD2; cdr3_nt: TGTGCCAGCAGTGAACTAGCGGGAGAGACCCAGTACTTC; cdr3_aa: CASSELAGETQYF
j_call: TRBJ2-5; v_call: TRBV5-4; clone_size: once; d_call: .; cdr3_nt: TGTGCCAGCAGATCCGGACTAGGGGGAGTCCAAGAGACCCAGTACTTC; cdr3_aa: CASRSGLGGVQETQYF
j_call: TRBJ2-2; v_call: TRBV27; clone_size: .; d_call: .; cdr3_nt: TGTGCCAGCAGGAGCGACTACATGAACACCGGGGAGCTGTTTTTT; cdr3_aa: CASRSDYMNTGELFF
j_call: TRBJ1-6; v_call: TRBV6-5; clone_size: .; d_call: TRBD1; cdr3_nt: TGTGCCAGCAGTTCCTGGACAGGGCTCTCACCCCTCCACTTT; cdr3_aa: CASSSWTGLSPLHF
j_call: TRBJ1-3; v_call: TRBV30; clone_size: once; d_call: .; cdr3_nt: TGTGCCTGGAGTGAGTCGGGAAACACCATATATTTT; cdr3_aa: CAWSESGNTIYF
j_call: TRBJ2-7; v_call: TRBV2; clone_size: .; d_call: TRBD2; cdr3_nt: TGTGCCAGCAGCTTATCCCTTAGCGGGAGGGCCCGCTACGAGCAGTACTTC; cdr3_aa: CASSLSLSGRARYEQYF
j_call: TRBJ2-1; v_call: TRBV27; clone_size: .; d_call: .; cdr3_nt: TGTGCCAGCAGTTTCCGACTCAACAATGAGCAGTTCTTC; cdr3_aa: CASSFRLNNEQFF
j_call: TRBJ1-4; v_call: TRBV5-1; clone_size: .; d_call: TRBD1; cdr3_nt: TGCGCCAGCAGCTTGGATACAGGGGGCGAAAAACTGTTTTTT; cdr3_aa: CASSLDTGGEKLFF
j_call: TRBJ2-1; v_call: TRBV18; clone_size: .; d_call: .; cdr3_nt: TGTGCCAGCTCACCTCTTTCAATAACCTACAATGAGCAGTTCTTC; cdr3_aa: CASSPLSITYNEQFF
j_call: TRBJ2-7; v_call: TRBV5-1; clone_size: .; d_call: .; cdr3_nt: TGCGCCAGCAGCCTCAGGGGCTACGAGCAGTACTTC; cdr3_aa: CASSLRGYEQYF
j_call: TRBJ2-5; v_call: TRBV4-2; clone_size: .; d_call: TRBD2; cdr3_nt: TGTGCCAGCAGCCAACCTATTACCGGGACTAGCGGGAGTCAAGAGACCCAGTACTTC; cdr3_aa: CASSQPITGTSGSQETQYF
j_call: TRBJ2-2; v_call: TRBV5-1; clone_size: .; d_call: TRBD2; cdr3_nt: TGCGCCAGCAGCTTGTCCTTGACTAGCGACACCGGGGAGCTGTTTTTT; cdr3_aa: CASSLSLTSDTGELFF
j_call: TRBJ1-4; v_call: TRBV6-1; clone_size: .; d_call: .; cdr3_nt: TGTGCCAGCTCTCGACAGGCTCCCGAAAAACTGTTTTTT; cdr3_aa: CASSRQAPEKLFF
j_call: TRBJ1-2; v_call: TRBV28; clone_size: .; d_call: .; cdr3_nt: TGTGCCAGCAGTTTATCTCCAGGGGATGATGGCTACACCTTC; cdr3_aa: CASSLSPGDDGYTF
j_call: TRBJ2-5; v_call: TRBV30; clone_size: .; d_call: TRBD1; cdr3_nt: TGTGCCTGGGGGACAGGGGGCGGGGAGACCCAGTACTTC; cdr3_aa: CAWGTGGGETQYF
j_call: TRBJ2-5; v_call: TRBV7-9; clone_size: .; d_call: .; cdr3_nt: TGTGCCAGCAGCCCCGGACAAACCGGGACCCAGTACTTC; cdr3_aa: CASSPGQTGTQYF
j_call: TRBJ2-7; v_call: TRBV6-1; clone_size: .; d_call: .; cdr3_nt: TGTGCCAGCAGTGCCCCCAGGGAGCAGTACTTC; cdr3_aa: CASSAPREQYF
j_call: TRBJ2-2; v_call: TRBV19; clone_size: .; d_call: .; cdr3_nt: TGTGCCAGTAGTATAAGGGGGGCAAACACCGGGGAGCTGTTTTTT; cdr3_aa: CASSIRGANTGELFF
j_call: TRBJ1-2; v_call: TRBV28; clone_size: .; d_call: TRBD1; cdr3_nt: TGTGCCAGCAGTACCGCCCCAGGGGGCCGGGGCTACACCTTC; cdr3_aa: CASSTAPGGRGYTF
j_call: TRBJ2-7; v_call: TRBV6-5; clone_size: .; d_call: TRBD1; cdr3_nt: TGTGCCAGCAGCCGTGGGACAGGGGACGTCCACGAGCAGTACTTC; cdr3_aa: CASSRGTGDVHEQYF
j_call: TRBJ2-5; v_call: TRBV2; clone_size: .; d_call: .; cdr3_nt: TGTGCCAGCAGTGAACTAGCGTACCAAGAGACCCAGTACTTC; cdr3_aa: CASSELAYQETQYF
j_call: TRBJ2-7; v_call: TRBV11-2; clone_size: .; d_call: TRBD2; cdr3_nt: TGTGCCAGCAGCATAGCGGGAGGGCCTTACGAGCAGTACTTC; cdr3_aa: CASSIAGGPYEQYF
j_call: TRBJ2-1; v_call: TRBV6-6; clone_size: once; d_call: .; cdr3_nt: TGTGCCAGCAGTTTTAGCGGTAGCTCCTACAATGAGCAGTTCTTC; cdr3_aa: CASSFSGSSYNEQFF
j_call: TRBJ2-7; v_call: TRBV4-2; clone_size: .; d_call: TRBD2; cdr3_nt: TGTGCCAGCAGCGCCGGGAATAGCGGGAGGTACGAGCAGTACTTC; cdr3_aa: CASSAGNSGRYEQYF
j_call: TRBJ2-7; v_call: TRBV18; clone_size: .; d_call: TRBD1; cdr3_nt: TGTGCCAGCTCACCCCAGACAGGGAACTACGAGCAGTACTTC; cdr3_aa: CASSPQTGNYEQYF
j_call: TRBJ2-3; v_call: TRBV5-4; clone_size: .; d_call: TRBD2; cdr3_nt: TGTGCCAGCAGCCCACGCCCTTGGACTAGCGGTTTCACAGATACGCAGTATTTT; cdr3_aa: CASSPRPWTSGFTDTQYF
j_call: TRBJ2-5; v_call: TRBV5-1; clone_size: .; d_call: .; cdr3_nt: TGCGCCAGCAGCTTTTCTGGCGGGACGAAACAAGAGACCCAGTACTTC; cdr3_aa: CASSFSGGTKQETQYF
j_call: TRBJ1-5; v_call: TRBV4-2; clone_size: .; d_call: TRBD1; cdr3_nt: TGTGCCAGCAGCCAGGGGGACAGACAGGGGGATCAGCCCCAGCATTTT; cdr3_aa: CASSQGDRQGDQPQHF
j_call: TRBJ2-1; v_call: TRBV7-9; clone_size: .; d_call: TRBD1; cdr3_nt: TGTGCCAGCAGCTTTAGCCGGGACAGGGATCCCCACAATGAGCAGTTCTTC; cdr3_aa: CASSFSRDRDPHNEQFF
j_call: TRBJ2-5; v_call: TRBV4-1; clone_size: once; d_call: .; cdr3_nt: TGCGCCAGCAGCCAACGACGGCAAGAGACCCAGTACTTC; cdr3_aa: CASSQRRQETQYF
j_call: TRBJ2-3; v_call: TRBV10-3; clone_size: .; d_call: TRBD1; cdr3_nt: TGTGCCATCAGTGGGACAGGGGTGTTCACAGATACGCAGTATTTT; cdr3_aa: CAISGTGVFTDTQYF
j_call: TRBJ2-3; v_call: TRBV29-1; clone_size: .; d_call: .; cdr3_nt: TGCAGCGTGCTACCAGGCACAGATACGCAGTATTTT; cdr3_aa: CSVLPGTDTQYF
j_call: TRBJ1-1; v_call: TRBV7-9; clone_size: .; d_call: .; cdr3_nt: TGTGCCAGCAGCTTAGACGGTTTACGAGCTTTCTTT; cdr3_aa: CASSLDGLRAFF
j_call: TRBJ2-3; v_call: TRBV5-1; clone_size: .; d_call: TRBD1; cdr3_nt: TGCGCCAGCAGAGAACAGGGGGCAGCAGATACGCAGTATTTT; cdr3_aa: CASREQGAADTQYF
j_call: TRBJ2-5; v_call: TRBV7-8; clone_size: .; d_call: .; cdr3_nt: TGTGCCAGCAGCTTAGCCCCAGCCCAGGAGCACTTC; cdr3_aa: CASSLAPAQEHF